The source of this TCR beta chain is a study of blood T cell repertoires in COVID-19. About the study: Samples taken during acute and convalescent COVID-19 were collected in the United States, Italy and Spain. Sources were T cells, B-cell-depleted T cells, or PBMCs; the material itself was cDNA or gDNA.

The protocol was immunoSEQ multiplex PCR, while the TCRdb copy is restricted to in-frame clones and leaves out a portion. Here the sample spans about 88,000 clones, around 91% being singletons. Trimming removed 5 bases from V and 1 base from J, with 13 bases in between. Germline-derived CDR1 and CDR2 are MDHEN and SYDVKM. The CDR3 extends over 15 amino acids. The sample was peripheral blood. This TCR derives from a man aged 18 to 30 with COVID-19, enrolled during active disease. J is TRBJ2-3 and V is TRBV28; tentatively, D is TRBD1 (5 bases). In nucleotides, the CDR3 is TGTGCCAGCAGTCCACCGCAGGGTGGCACAGATACGCAGTATTTT. Translated, it gives CASSPPQGGTDTQYF.